The 14 T cell receptor beta chains presented below share a single source sample, sequenced in a study of blood T cell repertoires in COVID-19. The repertoire was sequenced with immunoSEQ multiplex PCR; TCRdb's copy has only in-frame clones and lacks some. The table includes a few hundred thousand clones, 84% detected once. The sequencing sample was made of peripheral blood. These receptors were obtained from a man aged 55 to 70 with acute or convalescent COVID-19.

CDR3 sequence (DNA): TGTGCCAGTAGTCCTCGGGCAGCGGCGTCCACCTTC. It specifies CASSPRAAASTF. The chain recombines TRBV19 with TRBJ1-2, with no clear D. The germline CDR1 and CDR2 sequences are LNHDA and SQIVND (reference sequence). V lost 5 bases to trimming and J lost 13 bases, with 17 bases between them. This CDR3 is built from 12 residues.

As regards this clone: The junction does not match germline at one end; this may be a read error. CDR3 DNA: TGTGCCAGTAGTATTGGGCTGACAGGGGGCACGGATACGCAGTATTTT. Its protein is CASSIGLTGGTDTQYF. The chain employs TRBV19 and TRBJ2-3, with TRBD1 matching 10 bases. There are 16 residues in the CDR3. Germline assignment: CDR1 LNHDA and CDR2 SQIVND (reference sequence). Variable domain in full (rest from reference TRBV19 and TRBJ2-3): DGGITQSPKYLFRKEGQNVTLSCEQNLNHDAMYWYRQDPGQGLRLIYYSQIVNDFQKGDIAEGYSVSREKKESFPLTVTSAQKNPTAFYLCASSIGLTGGTDTQYFGPGTRLTVL.

The rearrangement joins TRBV28 to TRBJ1-5, with TRBD1 as a possible D gene (6 bases). This CDR3 is 15 amino acids long. The V end was cut by 5 bases, the J end by 6 bases, with 17 bases between. Germline V gene sequence: CDR1 MDHEN, CDR2 SYDVKM. The CDR3 DNA follows: TGTGCCAGCAGTCATCCAGGGGATTTTGTTCAGCCCCAGCATTTT. Amino acid sequence: CASSHPGDFVQPQHF.

V usage is TRBV6-2 or TRBV6-3 and J usage is TRBJ2-5; TRBD2 matches 10 bases. Unmatched junction bases numbered 3, after V lost 2 bases and J lost 3 bases. This CDR3 has 15 residues. CDR1 is MNHEY and CDR2 is SVGEGT in the germline V gene. Written as DNA, the CDR3 is TGTGCCAGCAGTTACGGTCTAGCGGGGGAAGAGACCCAGTACTTC. Amino acid sequence: CASSYGLAGEETQYF.

CDR3 DNA: TGTGCCAGCAGCTTTTTACCACTATCTGACACTGAAGCTTTCTTT. The encoded protein is CASSFLPLSDTEAFF. The chain links TRBV11-2 to TRBJ1-1; D gene uncertain. Germline V gives CDR1 SGHAT, CDR2 FQNNGV. The CDR3 loop spans 15 amino acids. V was pared by 3 bases and J by 3 bases, with 14 bases between.

V and J are TRBV3-1 (or the pseudogene TRBV3-2) and TRBJ2-1, with D unresolved. This CDR3 spans 15 amino acids. Germline V CDR1 and CDR2: LGHDT, YNNKEL (reference sequence). Between the trimmed V and J ends, which lost 2 bases and 6 bases, there was a span of 14 bases. The CDR3 loop is CASSQYDVSGNEQFF. In DNA, the CDR3 is TGTGCCAGCAGCCAATATGATGTTAGTGGCAATGAGCAGTTCTTC.

This chain connects TRBV5-1 to TRBJ2-5; TRBD2 agrees at 10 bases. This CDR3 is 14 amino acids long. V dropped 4 bases and J dropped 5; count of bases not matched to a gene: 5. CDR1 is SGHRS, CDR2 YFSETQ, per germline. DNA of the CDR3: TGCGCCAGCAGCCCAGCGGGAGGGATGGAGACCCAGTACTTC. Protein: CASSPAGGMETQYF.

The V call is TRBV3-1 (or the pseudogene TRBV3-2), the J call TRBJ2-5, with TRBD2 matching 15 bases. Trimming cost V 4 bases and J 5 bases; bases outside gene matches: 2. From germline, CDR1 is LGHDT and CDR2 YNNKEL (reference sequence). The CDR3 runs to 15 residues. This chain's CDR3 is CASSPGTSGRETQYF. CDR3 coding DNA: TGTGCCAGCAGCCCGGGGACTAGCGGGAGGGAGACCCAGTACTTC.

The chain joins TRBV6-5 to TRBJ1-6, with D possibly TRBD1 on 6 matching bases. This CDR3 is 15 amino acids long. Trimming stripped 5 bases from V and 7 bases from J, with 15 bases between. Germline V gene lookup returns CDR1 MNHEY and CDR2 SVGAGI. CDR3 amino acids: CASSQWDTINSPLHF. In DNA, the CDR3 is TGTGCCAGCAGTCAATGGGACACGATAAATTCACCCCTCCACTTT.

The gene calls are TRBV7-9 and TRBJ2-2; D unresolved. The CDR3 has 13 amino acids. V gave up 0 bases and J gave up 4 bases, with 3 bases separating them. Looked up from germline, CDR1 is SEHNR and CDR2 is FQNEAQ (reference sequence). In DNA form, the CDR3 reads TGTGCCAGCAGCTTAGCGGCCACCGGGGAGCTGTTTTTT. Encoded protein: CASSLAATGELFF.

The chain is built from TRBV28 and TRBJ2-1; possible D gene TRBD2, 5 bases. The CDR3 is 13 residues long. CDR1 is MDHEN, CDR2 SYDVKM, per germline. The V gene lost 6 bases and the J gene lost 6 bases, with 12 bases spanning the gap. Here the CDR3 reads CASRTSSRNEQFF. CDR3 coding DNA: TGTGCCAGCAGAACATCTAGCCGCAATGAGCAGTTCTTC.

The genes are TRBV18 and TRBJ2-7, with 7 bases matching TRBD1. V trimming: 3 bases; J trimming: 1 base; junction bases outside the gene matches: 3. The CDR3 contains 14 residues. Germline CDR1 is KGHSH and CDR2 is LQKENI. As DNA, the CDR3 is TGTGCCAGCTCACCCCGGGACAGATCCTACGAGCAGTACTTC. Its protein is CASSPRDRSYEQYF.

The chain couples TRBV6-2 or TRBV6-3 to TRBJ1-1; the D gene is possibly TRBD1 (6 bases). Between the trimmed V and J ends, which lost 2 bases and 0 bases, there was a span of 19 bases. The V gene's germline CDR1 is MNHEY and CDR2 SVGEGT. CDR3 length: 18 residues. CDR3 DNA: TGTGCCAGCAGTTACGGGGCAGGACAGTACATTCTGAACACTGAAGCTTTCTTT. This gives the protein CASSYGAGQYILNTEAFF.

This clone was counted a few times. This chain connects TRBV5-1 to TRBJ2-5; 9 positions match TRBD2. The CDR3 has 14 amino acids. The V gene end was trimmed by 4 bases and the J gene end by 4 bases; junction bases not matched to a gene: 5. Germline V gene sequence: CDR1 SGHRS, CDR2 YFSETQ. The CDR3 DNA sequence: TGCGCCAGCAGCGGGCGGGAGGGGGGAGAGACCCAGTACTTC. Its protein is CASSGREGGETQYF. The full variable domain, with the rest looked up from reference TRBV5-1 and TRBJ2-5, is KAGVTQTPRYLIKTRGQQVTLSCSPISGHRSVSWYQQTPGQGLQFLFEYFSETQRNKGNFPGRFSGRQFSNSRSEMNVSTLELGDSALYLCASSGREGGETQYFGPGTRLLVL.